Presented here are 24 T cell receptor beta chains from one specimen sequenced in a study of human T cells and chemical hapten exposure. TCRdb reanalysed the RACE reads using MiXCR and keeps one entry per CDR3 protein. The table includes some 79,000 distinct CDR3 sequences, 10% to 12% detected once. Time point reported: patch test 3, about 24 weeks after DPC sensitization. Indicated treatment: therapeutic diphenylcyclopropenone sensitization with weekly scalp DPC. This specimen consisted of whole blood, obtained in connection with sensitization to the hapten diphenylcyclopropenone (DPC). The receptors derive from a woman between 45 and 65 years old with alopecia areata. Some clones in this sample may be carry-over from other donors' samples.

This clonotype was counted a few times. The chain recombines TRBV24-1 with TRBJ2-3; D remains unclear. Trimming took off 5 bases at V and 0 bases at J, with 11 bases between the two ends. Germline V gene lookup returns CDR1 KGHDR and CDR2 SFDVKD. The CDR3 spans 15 residues. The CDR3 loop is CATSGPPPSTDTQYF. The DNA of the CDR3 is TGTGCCACCAGTGGACCGCCTCCGAGCACAGATACGCAGTATTTT.

This clonotype was seen ten or more times. The chain has TRBV12-3 or TRBV12-4 and TRBJ2-3; 15 nucleotides match TRBD2. Unmatched junction bases numbered 6, after V lost 7 bases and J lost 4 bases. The CDR3 extends over 16 amino acids. The CDR3 sequence: CASTKGLAGGSDTQYF. CDR3 sequence (DNA): TGTGCCAGCACCAAGGGACTAGCGGGAGGATCAGATACGCAGTATTTT.

This clonotype was detected many times. The rearrangement joins TRBV12-3 or TRBV12-4 to TRBJ1-1; D may be TRBD1 (5 bases). The ends were cut back, 5 bases at V and 10 bases at J, with 23 bases in the middle. CDR3 length equals 15 residues. This CDR3 is CASSEPGRSKPPAFF. In nucleotides, the CDR3 is TGTGCCAGCAGTGAACCGGGACGGAGTAAGCCCCCAGCTTTCTTT.

V is TRBV20-1 and J is TRBJ2-3; TRBD2 matches at 9 bases. Unmatched junction bases numbered 8, after V lost 1 base and J lost 0 bases. The CDR3 runs to 17 residues. The germline V gene has CDR1 DFQATT and CDR2 SNEGSKA (reference sequence). CDR3: CSARVGLAGSSTDTQYF. CDR3 coding DNA: TGCAGTGCTAGAGTGGGGCTAGCGGGGTCTAGCACAGATACGCAGTATTTT.

In this sample, this clonotype turned up a few times. The J gene is TRBJ2-1, the V gene TRBV28, with 10 bases lining up with TRBD2. J was trimmed by 0 bases and V by 7 bases; bases with no gene match: 3. This CDR3 is 15 amino acids long. Germline assignment: CDR1 MDHEN and CDR2 SYDVKM. The CDR3 DNA is TGTGCCAGCATCCCTAGCGGGAGCTCCTACAATGAGCAGTTCTTC. It translates to CASIPSGSSYNEQFF.

The gene calls are TRBV3-1 and TRBJ2-2, with TRBD1 matching over 9 bases. Per germline, CDR1 LGHDT and CDR2 YNNKEL (reference sequence). With 4 bases clipped from V and 5 bases from J, the junction kept 11 bases outside the gene matches. The CDR3 is 17 amino acids. The CDR3 bases are TGTGCCAGCAGCCCCCTTTACAGGGGGCTAAGAACCGGGGAGCTGTTTTTT. Residues: CASSPLYRGLRTGELFF.

In its sample, this clonotype was seen many times. This sequence joins TRBV5-6 and TRBJ1-5, with 9 bases that match TRBD1. Germline V gene lookup returns CDR1 SGHDT and CDR2 YYEEEE. The CDR3 runs to 14 residues. Trimming cost V 2 bases and J 6 bases; bases outside gene matches: 3. The CDR3 here is CASSFGTGPQPQHF. The DNA of the CDR3 is TGTGCCAGCAGCTTCGGGACAGGGCCTCAGCCCCAGCATTTT.

The chain uses TRBV5-1 and TRBJ2-1, with 7 bases matching TRBD2. This CDR3 has 15 residues. Germline values: CDR1 SGHRS, CDR2 YFSETQ. V gave up 3 bases and J gave up 7 bases; unmatched junction bases: 10. The CDR3 spells CASSSLAGVSNEQFF. CDR3 nucleotide sequence: TGCGCCAGCAGCTCCCTTGCGGGAGTAAGTAATGAGCAGTTCTTC.

This chain uses TRBV5-6 with TRBJ2-3; D may be TRBD1 or TRBD2 (5 bases each). Between the trimmed V and J ends, which lost 2 bases and 2 bases, there was a span of 12 bases. CDR3 length equals 15 residues. CDR1 and CDR2 (germline): SGHDT, YYEEEE. CDR3 sequence reads: CASSLEGPNTDTQYF. For the CDR3, the DNA is TGTGCCAGCAGCTTAGAGGGGCCGAACACAGATACGCAGTATTTT.

This clonotype was seen ten or more times. The chain combines TRBV18 with TRBJ2-7; D might be TRBD2 (6 bases). CDR3 length: 13 residues. The V end was cut by 3 bases, the J end by 6 bases, with 12 bases between. Per the germline V gene, CDR1 is KGHSH and CDR2 is LQKENI. The CDR3 spells CASSPGGTGEQYF. The CDR3 coding sequence is TGTGCCAGCTCACCCGGCGGGACCGGCGAGCAGTACTTC. The full variable domain, its missing parts supplied by reference TRBV18 and TRBJ2-7, is NAGVMQNPRHLVRRRGQEARLRCSPMKGHSHVYWYRQLPEEGLKFMVYLQKENIIDESGMPKERFSAEFPKEGPSILRIQQVVRGDSAAYFCASSPGGTGEQYFGPGTRLTVT.

The chain recombines TRBV20-1 with TRBJ1-6, with D tentatively TRBD1 (5 bases). The ends were cut back, 2 bases at V and 5 bases at J, with 16 bases in the middle. CDR1 is DFQATT, CDR2 SNEGSKA, per germline (reference sequence). The CDR3 is 16 residues long. The CDR3 nucleotides read TGCAGTGCTAGAAATTTTCGGCTGGGGGATAATTCACCCCTCCACTTT. Amino acid sequence: CSARNFRLGDNSPLHF.

The chain carries TRBV29-1 and TRBJ2-7; 7 nucleotides align to TRBD1. The CDR3 consists of 13 residues. Germline V gene data show CDR1 as SQVTM and CDR2 as ANQGSEA. The J segment lost 9 bases and the V segment lost 1 base, leaving 9 bases of the junction unmatched. The CDR3 region is CSVEGGTDIRQYF. The DNA for the CDR3 is TGCAGCGTTGAAGGTGGGACAGATATAAGGCAGTACTTC.

This clonotype appeared many times. The V call is TRBV2, the J call TRBJ2-2, with D possibly TRBD2 on 5 matching bases. The CDR3 is 15 residues long. Looked up from germline, CDR1 is SNHLY and CDR2 is FYNNEI. Trimming removed 3 bases from V and 2 bases from J, with 10 bases in between. CDR3 DNA sequence: TGTGCCAGCAGTGACCAAGGACTCAACACCGGGGAGCTGTTTTTT. Translating gives CASSDQGLNTGELFF.

This clonotype was seen ten or more times. The CDR3 DNA is TGTGCCATCAGTCAACAGAGCTCCTACAATGAGCAGTTCTTC. As protein: CAISQQSSYNEQFF. This chain links TRBV10-3 with TRBJ2-1, with D unclear. V shed 5 bases and J shed 0 bases, with 8 bases lying between them. Germline V gene sequence: CDR1 ENHRY, CDR2 SYGVKD. The CDR3 has 14 residues.

V gene TRBV19 combines with J gene TRBJ1-4; tentatively, D is TRBD1 (5 bases). The CDR3 length is 14 residues. V gave up 4 bases and J gave up 6 bases, with 12 bases separating them. The germline gives CDR1 LNHDA, CDR2 SQIVND (reference sequence). The CDR3 spells CASSTDGGDEKLFF. The CDR3 region has the DNA TGTGCCAGTAGTACCGACGGGGGGGATGAAAAACTGTTTTTT.

The sample holds many counts of this clonotype. J is TRBJ2-4 and V is TRBV2; the match to TRBD2 covers 7 bases. Germline loops: CDR1 SNHLY, CDR2 FYNNEI. J gave up 0 bases and V 7 bases, and 9 bases lay outside the gene matches. CDR3 length equals 16 residues. The CDR3 loop reads CASTAWGEGAKNIQYF. In DNA, the CDR3 is TGTGCCAGCACCGCATGGGGGGAGGGAGCCAAAAACATTCAGTACTTC. The whole variable domain, remainder taken from reference TRBV2 and TRBJ2-4, is EPEVTQTPSHQVTQMGQEVILRCVPISNHLYFYWYRQILGQKVEFLVSFYNNEISEKSEIFDDQFSVERPDGSNFTLKIRSTKLEDSAMYFCASTAWGEGAKNIQYFGAGTRLSVL.

This clonotype came up many times. The rearrangement joins TRBV27 to TRBJ2-2; D ambiguous. In germline, CDR1 is MNHEY, CDR2 SMNVEV (reference sequence). CDR3 length: 14 residues. The V end was cut by 5 bases, the J end by 6 bases, with 13 bases between. This CDR3 is CASSPQVLAGELFF. CDR3 DNA sequence: TGTGCCAGCAGTCCCCAGGTCCTGGCCGGGGAGCTGTTTTTT.

The chain recombines TRBV14 with TRBJ1-2; 10 bases fit TRBD1. Germline V gives CDR1 SGHDN, CDR2 FVKESK. The CDR3 is 14 amino acids. Trimming removed 5 bases from V and 2 bases from J; junction bases left unmatched: 2. The CDR3 region is CASSSTGGNYGYTF. CDR3 coding DNA: TGTGCCAGCAGCTCGACAGGGGGCAACTATGGCTACACCTTC.

As concerns this clonotype: This may come from a read error, since a much larger clone is one base off. The chain joins TRBV5-1 to TRBJ2-7; no clear D gene. Per the germline V gene, CDR1 is SGHRS and CDR2 is YFSETQ. The CDR3 length is 14 residues. This CDR3 reads CPSSLVVQPYEQYF. The DNA for the CDR3 is TGCCCCAGCAGCTTGGTGGTACAGCCCTACGAGCAGTACTTC.

The J gene is TRBJ2-7, the V gene TRBV5-1, with 9 bases aligning to TRBD2. Germline CDR1 is SGHRS and CDR2 is YFSETQ. The V segment lost 1 base and the J segment 5 bases; nucleotides outside the gene matches: 7. The CDR3 runs to 15 residues. CDR3 amino acids: CASSLTSGLPNEQYF. DNA of the CDR3: TGCGCCAGCAGCTTGACTAGCGGGCTACCTAACGAGCAGTACTTC.

This clonotype came up many times. The DNA for the CDR3 is TGTGCCAGCAGTTATCAGAGGGAGCAGTTCTTC. Protein product: CASSYQREQFF. The rearrangement links TRBV6-5 to TRBJ2-1; D call uncertain. Trimming removed 3 bases from V and 10 bases from J, with 7 bases in between. The CDR3 loop spans 11 amino acids. CDR1 is MNHEY and CDR2 is SVGAGI in the germline V gene.

V is TRBV9 and J is TRBJ2-1; 8 bases are shared with TRBD2. The germline V gene encodes CDR1 SGDLS and CDR2 YYNGEE. With 4 bases clipped from V and 3 bases from J, the junction kept 12 bases outside the gene matches. This CDR3 spans 17 amino acids. DNA of the CDR3: TGTGCCAGCAGCCTCGAAACTTTACTAGCGGTCTACAATGAGCAGTTCTTC. This encodes CASSLETLLAVYNEQFF. Combining the CDR3 with reference TRBV9 and TRBJ2-1 gives the whole variable domain DSGVTQTPKHLITATGQRVTLRCSPRSGDLSVYWYQQSLDQGLQFLIQYYNGEERAKGNILERFSAQQFPDLHSELNLSSLELGDSALYFCASSLETLLAVYNEQFFGPGTRLTVL.

Turning to this clonotype: Possible read error: a much larger clone is one base away. The chain recombines TRBV7-2 with TRBJ1-2; TRBD1 aligns across 9 bases. The CDR3 contains 14 residues. The germline V gene has CDR1 SGHTA and CDR2 FQGNSA. This chain's CDR3 is CSSSLTGGNYGYTF. The DNA for the CDR3 is TGTTCCAGCAGCCTGACAGGGGGAAACTATGGCTACACCTTC.

This clonotype has at least ten counts. V gene TRBV21-1 combines with J gene TRBJ1-6; the table's D call TRBD1 went unverified against the DNA. TRBV21-1 is flagged as a pseudogene. The CDR3 runs 14 residues. The CDR3 sequence is CASSTDRGREPLHF. In DNA form, the CDR3 reads TGTGCCAGCAGCACGGACAGGGGGCGAGAACCCCTCCACTTT.